This T cell receptor (beta chain) was documented in a study of blood T cell repertoires in COVID-19. The overall study: Samples taken during acute and convalescent COVID-19 were collected in the United States, Italy and Spain. T cells, B-cell-depleted T cells, or PBMCs provided the cDNA or gDNA that served as material.

The CDR3 is made up of 16 amino acids. Germline V gene data show CDR1 as MNHEY and CDR2 as SVGEGT. V lost 1 base to trimming and J lost 6 bases; unmatched junction nucleotides: 8. Here immunoSEQ multiplex PCR was the method, and the copy in TCRdb shows in-frame clones only, minus some. This sample has about 160,000 clones, with under 85% found just once. This TCR derives from a man between 65 and 80 years old who had recovered from COVID-19. The V gene is TRBV6-2 or TRBV6-3, the J gene TRBJ2-2; 7 bases fit TRBD2. Sequencing was done on a sample of peripheral blood. The CDR3 here is CASSYFSGGRAGELFF. Written as DNA, the CDR3 is TGTGCCAGCAGTTACTTTTCGGGAGGCCGGGCCGGGGAGCTGTTTTTT.